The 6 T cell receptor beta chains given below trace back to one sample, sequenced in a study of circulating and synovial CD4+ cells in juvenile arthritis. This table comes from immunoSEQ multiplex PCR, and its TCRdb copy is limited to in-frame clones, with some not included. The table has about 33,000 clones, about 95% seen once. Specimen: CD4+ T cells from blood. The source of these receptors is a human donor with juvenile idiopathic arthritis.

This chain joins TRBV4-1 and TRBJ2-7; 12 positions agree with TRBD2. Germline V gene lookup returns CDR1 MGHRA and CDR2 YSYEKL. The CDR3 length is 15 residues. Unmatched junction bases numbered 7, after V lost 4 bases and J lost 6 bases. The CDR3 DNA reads TGCGCCAGCAGCCGCCAACTAGCGGGGGGATCCGAGCAGTACTTC. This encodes CASSRQLAGGSEQYF.

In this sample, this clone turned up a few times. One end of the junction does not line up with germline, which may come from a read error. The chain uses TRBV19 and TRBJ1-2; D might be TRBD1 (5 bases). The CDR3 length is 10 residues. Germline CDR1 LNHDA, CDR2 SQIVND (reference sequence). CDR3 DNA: TGTGCCAGTAGCAAGGGGTCTCTCATCTTC. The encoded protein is CASSKGSLIF.

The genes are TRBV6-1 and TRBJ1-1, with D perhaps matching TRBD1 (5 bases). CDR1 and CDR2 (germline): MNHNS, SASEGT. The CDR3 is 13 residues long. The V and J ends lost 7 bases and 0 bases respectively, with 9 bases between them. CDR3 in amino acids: CASKQGVNTEAFF. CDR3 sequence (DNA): TGTGCCAGCAAACAAGGGGTGAACACTGAAGCTTTCTTT.

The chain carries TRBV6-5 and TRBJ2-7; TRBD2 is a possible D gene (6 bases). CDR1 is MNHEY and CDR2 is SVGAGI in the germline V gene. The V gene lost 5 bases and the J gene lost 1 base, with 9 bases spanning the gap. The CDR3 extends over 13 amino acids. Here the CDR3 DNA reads TGTGCCAGCAGTGATGGACTATCCTACGAGCAGTACTTC. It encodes CASSDGLSYEQYF.

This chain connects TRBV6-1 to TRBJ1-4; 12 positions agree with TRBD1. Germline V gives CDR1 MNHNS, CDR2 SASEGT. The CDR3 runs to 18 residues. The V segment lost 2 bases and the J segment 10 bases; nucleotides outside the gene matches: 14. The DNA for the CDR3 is TGTGCCAGCAGTGAACCCGGGACAGGGGGCAAGGCCCGCGGAAAACTGTTTTTT. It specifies CASSEPGTGGKARGKLFF.

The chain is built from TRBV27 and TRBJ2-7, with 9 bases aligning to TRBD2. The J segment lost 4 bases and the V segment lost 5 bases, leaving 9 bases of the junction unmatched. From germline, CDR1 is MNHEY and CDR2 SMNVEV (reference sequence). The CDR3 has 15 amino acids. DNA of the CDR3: TGTGCCAGCAGTCGAGCTAGCGGGGAAACGTACGAGCAGTACTTC. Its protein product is CASSRASGETYEQYF.